Presented here are 13 T cell receptor beta chains from one specimen sequenced in a study of T cell responses to AZD1222 COVID-19 vaccine (dated by TCRdb to about 2021). The receptor library was made with the immunoSEQ multiplex PCR assay. The table was pulled from immuneACCESS by TCRdb, which kept in-frame rearrangements only. Such tables lose some clones; where checked, under half of the loss comes from unresolved V genes, and the rest has no known cause. The sample records about 150,000 clones, about 91% of which are singletons. More than 2% of the sample goes to the ten largest clones. What the time point label conveys for this sample: baseline before first vaccination. Sequenced material: peripheral blood, taken on day 0 of AZD1222 vaccination. The receptors here all came from an adult in good health.

This chain uses TRBV15 with TRBJ2-7, with D tentatively TRBD2 (5 bases). CDR1 and CDR2 (germline): LNHNV, YYDKDF (reference sequence). Trimming removed 0 bases from V and 3 bases from J, with 9 bases in between. The CDR3 length is 14 residues. The CDR3 nucleotides are TGTGCCACCAGCAGAGATCTTCGGGGCTACGAGCAGTACTTC. Translating gives CATSRDLRGYEQYF.

V usage is TRBV6-6 and J usage is TRBJ1-4; 8 positions match TRBD1. J lost 7 bases, V lost 6 bases, and 10 bases had no gene match. The CDR3 is 15 residues long. Germline CDR1 and CDR2: MNHNY and SVGAGI (reference sequence). Here the CDR3 DNA reads TGTGCCAGCAGCCCCGCAGGGGGCGTAGGTGAAAAACTGTTTTTT. The encoded protein is CASSPAGGVGEKLFF.

Here the CDR3 reads CSVVAGLAGVNEQYF. The DNA for the CDR3 is TGCAGCGTTGTAGCGGGACTAGCGGGAGTAAACGAGCAGTACTTC. This rearrangement joins TRBV29-1 to TRBJ2-7, with 14 bases that match TRBD2. The CDR3 runs to 15 residues. Trimming cost V 4 bases and J 5 bases; bases outside gene matches: 7. Germline V gene sequence: CDR1 SQVTM, CDR2 ANQGSEA.

A remark on this clone: The sample has other DNA sequences that encode this CDR3 too. V and J are TRBV27 and TRBJ1-2; D is undetermined. V was cut by 6 bases and J by 0 bases, with 8 bases left in between. In germline, CDR1 is MNHEY, CDR2 SMNVEV (reference sequence). CDR3 size: 13 residues. In DNA form, the CDR3 reads TGTGCCAGCAGCCTAACACCTAACTATGGCTACACCTTC. Translation gives CASSLTPNYGYTF.

The genes are TRBV6-6 and TRBJ1-6; D call uncertain. CDR1 MNHNY and CDR2 SVGAGI come from the germline V gene (reference sequence). There are 14 residues in the CDR3. Trimming removed 6 bases from V and 10 bases from J, with 16 bases in between. The CDR3 loop reads CASSPDLGRSPLHF. The DNA for the CDR3 is TGTGCCAGCAGCCCCGATTTAGGGAGGTCACCCCTCCACTTT.

The chain links TRBV7-9 to TRBJ2-1; D remains unclear. Deletions cut 5 bases from V and 0 bases from J, with 11 bases between. The germline V gene has CDR1 SEHNR and CDR2 FQNEAQ (reference sequence). This CDR3 has 15 residues. The CDR3 DNA sequence: TGTGCCAGCAGCCGCACGGTGGGCTCCTACAATGAGCAGTTCTTC. This gives the protein CASSRTVGSYNEQFF.

In this sample, this clone turned up a few times. The chain uses TRBV12-3 or TRBV12-4 and TRBJ2-5; D call uncertain. There are 11 residues in the CDR3. Trimming took 2 bases from V and 4 from J, leaving 2 bases between them. The CDR3 DNA sequence: TGTGCCAGCAGTTTAATAGAGACCCAGTACTTC. Its protein product is CASSLIETQYF.

The chain combines TRBV7-9 with TRBJ1-2; D might be TRBD1 (5 bases). Per the germline V gene, CDR1 is SEHNR and CDR2 is FQNEAQ (reference sequence). Trimming removed 1 base at V and 3 bases at J, with 6 bases between. This CDR3 is 13 amino acids long. The CDR3 reads CASSLGDYYGYTF. The DNA for the CDR3 is TGTGCCAGCAGCTTAGGGGACTACTATGGCTACACCTTC.

The chain is built from TRBV5-1 and TRBJ2-3; the D gene is possibly TRBD2 (6 bases). Germline V gives CDR1 SGHRS, CDR2 YFSETQ. The CDR3 covers 16 residues. Trimming removed 4 bases from V and 6 bases from J, with 21 bases in between. In DNA, the CDR3 is TGCGCCAGCAGCGAGTTGGGGACTCAAAAAGGGGATACGCAGTATTTT. This codes for CASSELGTQKGDTQYF. The full variable domain, with the rest looked up from reference TRBV5-1 and TRBJ2-3, is KAGVTQTPRYLIKTRGQQVTLSCSPISGHRSVSWYQQTPGQGLQFLFEYFSETQRNKGNFPGRFSGRQFSNSRSEMNVSTLELGDSALYLCASSELGTQKGDTQYFGPGTRLTVL.

The V and J genes are TRBV7-2 and TRBJ2-3, with 10 bases matching TRBD2. There are 18 residues in the CDR3. Germline CDR1 and CDR2: SGHTA and FQGNSA. V dropped 4 bases and J dropped 3; count of bases not matched to a gene: 13. The CDR3 coding sequence is TGTGCCAGCAGCTCCCTAGCGGGAGTATCATCCAGAACAGATACGCAGTATTTT. Protein sequence: CASSSLAGVSSRTDTQYF.

CDR3 loop: CASSIGGEGPYEQYF. Written as DNA, the CDR3 is TGTGCCAGTAGTATAGGTGGAGAGGGGCCCTACGAGCAGTACTTC. This chain connects TRBV19 to TRBJ2-7; tentatively, D is TRBD1 or TRBD2 (5 bases each). V was pared by 1 base and J by 2 bases, with 12 bases between. This CDR3 is 15 amino acids long. Per germline, CDR1 LNHDA and CDR2 SQIVND (reference sequence). Using reference TRBV19 and TRBJ2-7 for the parts outside the CDR3, the full variable domain is DGGITQSPKYLFRKEGQNVTLSCEQNLNHDAMYWYRQDPGQGLRLIYYSQIVNDFQKGDIAEGYSVSREKKESFPLTVTSAQKNPTAFYLCASSIGGEGPYEQYFGPGTRLTVT.

The V and J genes are TRBV5-1 and TRBJ2-2; the match to TRBD1 covers 7 bases. Trimming cost V 4 bases and J 0 bases; bases outside gene matches: 9. The CDR3 has 17 residues. Germline V gives CDR1 SGHRS, CDR2 YFSETQ. The CDR3 DNA is TGCGCCAGCAGCCCCCACTCCGGGACAGCGAACACCGGGGAGCTGTTTTTT. This encodes CASSPHSGTANTGELFF. Supplemented by reference TRBV5-1 and TRBJ2-2, the full variable domain reads KAGVTQTPRYLIKTRGQQVTLSCSPISGHRSVSWYQQTPGQGLQFLFEYFSETQRNKGNFPGRFSGRQFSNSRSEMNVSTLELGDSALYLCASSPHSGTANTGELFFGEGSRLTVL.

The rearrangement joins TRBV7-6 to TRBJ1-3; TRBD1 aligns across 9 bases. V lost 0 bases and J lost 2; bases outside the gene matches: 2. The CDR3 has 16 residues. Looked up from germline, CDR1 is SGHVS and CDR2 is FNYEAQ. CDR3 residues: CASSLAGTGPGNTIYF. CDR3 DNA sequence: TGTGCCAGCAGCTTAGCCGGGACAGGGCCTGGAAACACCATATATTTT.